This TCR beta chain was identified during a study of CD8 T cells in ankylosing spondylitis. Using its own MiXCR run on the 5' RACE reads, TCRdb lists one record per CDR3 protein. This table has about 24,000 distinct CDR3 sequences, 10% to 15% appearing once. This CDR3 has 15 residues. CDR1 KGHSH and CDR2 LQKENI come from the germline V gene. Trimming cost V 4 bases and J 1 base; bases outside gene matches: 3. The sequenced material came from blood. This TCR derives from a male donor with ankylosing spondylitis or in good health (not recorded which). The chain recombines TRBV18 with TRBJ1-1; 10 bases are a match to TRBD1. The CDR3 is CASSRDRGPNTEAFF. The CDR3 region has the DNA TGTGCCAGCTCACGGGACAGGGGACCGAACACTGAAGCTTTCTTT.